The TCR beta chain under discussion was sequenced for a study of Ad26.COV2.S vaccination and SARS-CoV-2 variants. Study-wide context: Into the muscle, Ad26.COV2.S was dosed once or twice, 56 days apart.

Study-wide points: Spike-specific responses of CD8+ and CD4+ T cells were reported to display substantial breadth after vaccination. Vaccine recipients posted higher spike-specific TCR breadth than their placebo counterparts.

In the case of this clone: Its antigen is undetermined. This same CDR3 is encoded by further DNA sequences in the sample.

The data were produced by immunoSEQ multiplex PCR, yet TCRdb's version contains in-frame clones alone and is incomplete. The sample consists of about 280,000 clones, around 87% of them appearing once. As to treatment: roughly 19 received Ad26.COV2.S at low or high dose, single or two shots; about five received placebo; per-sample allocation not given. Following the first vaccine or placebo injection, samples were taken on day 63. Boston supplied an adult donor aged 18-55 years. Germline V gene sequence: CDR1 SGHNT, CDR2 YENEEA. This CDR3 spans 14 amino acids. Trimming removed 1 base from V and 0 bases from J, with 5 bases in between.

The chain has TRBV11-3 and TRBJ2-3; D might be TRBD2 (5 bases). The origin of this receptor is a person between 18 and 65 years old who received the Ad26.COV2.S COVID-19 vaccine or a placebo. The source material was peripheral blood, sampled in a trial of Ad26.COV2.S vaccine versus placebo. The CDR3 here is CASSLGGSTDTQYF. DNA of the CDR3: TGTGCCAGCAGCTTAGGCGGGAGCACAGATACGCAGTATTTT.